The clone carrying this T cell receptor beta chain was counted at least ten times. RNA transcripts were the template, and TCR beta CDR3 regions were amplified from them. Second-round multiplex PCR came after a first-round RT-PCR that employed HTBI primers. TCRdb re-derived calls from the multiplex PCR reads in MiXCR, one entry per CDR3 protein. The sample includes around 400,000 distinct CDR3 sequences, roughly 21% of them seen just once. V trimming: 2 bases; J trimming: 3 bases; junction bases outside the gene matches: 4. The CDR3 consists of 14 residues. From germline, CDR1 is DFQATT and CDR2 SNEGSKA (reference sequence). The data derive from a study of Graves' ophthalmopathy and Graves' hyperthyroidism. In this cohort's terms, stable hyperthyroidism meant no ophthalmopathy by 18 months of follow-up. Exclusion applied to patients with other autoimmune diseases, uncontrolled infections, pregnancy or lactation.

The receptor's source is a young woman with stable Graves' hyperthyroidism. This sequence joins TRBV20-1 and TRBJ2-7; 10 nucleotides agree with TRBD1. Sequenced input: peripheral blood. In DNA form, the CDR3 reads TGCAGTGCTAGACCTGGGACAGGGGACTACGAGCAGTACTTC. Translated, it gives CSARPGTGDYEQYF.